The source of this T cell receptor beta chain is a study of blood T cell repertoires in COVID-19. The wider study: Samples representing acute and convalescent COVID-19 were sourced from the United States, Italy and Spain. PBMCs, B-cell-depleted T cells, or T cells were the source of the cDNA or gDNA that made up the material.

With V trimmed by 2 bases and J by 2 bases, 7 bases remained unmatched. The CDR3 consists of 17 residues. The germline CDR1 and CDR2 sequences are SGHTA and FQGTGA. In the original workflow: Amplification from reference gene primers served as the basis for estimated nucleated cell counts. TCRdb's copy holds only in-frame clones and misses some; the assay was immunoSEQ multiplex PCR. The DNA was the basis for D and trimming; V, J and clone size are from that table. The sample comprises under 80,000 clones, approximately 92% of which are singletons, and about 5.4% rests with the top ten. The sequence derives from a human donor in a cohort sampled during active COVID-19. The genes are TRBV7-3 and TRBJ2-2; 8 bases fit TRBD2. Sequences were obtained from peripheral blood. The CDR3 nucleotides read TGTGCCAGCAGCTTACTCGCGGGAGGCCCAAACACCGGGGAGCTGTTTTTT. Its translation: CASSLLAGGPNTGELFF.